This T cell receptor (beta chain) was sequenced for a study of T-cell memory formation after mild COVID-19. Germline lookup yields CDR1 ENHRY and CDR2 SYGVKD. V gave up 4 bases and J gave up 3 bases; unmatched junction bases: 3. The CDR3 extends over 15 amino acids. This clonotype was seen at least ten times. TCRdb passed the 5' RACE reads through MiXCR, listing each CDR3 protein once. This table has roughly 510,000 distinct CDR3 sequences, 17% appearing once. This TCR was recovered from an adult woman who had mild COVID-19 (a few samples of this study predate the infection). Cell type and time point are not known. This sequence joins TRBV10-3 and TRBJ2-1; 10 bases align to TRBD1. What was sequenced was PBMCs or a T cell subset sorted from them (not recorded which). CDR3 region: CAISGRDRGYNEQFF. The CDR3 DNA reads TGTGCCATCAGTGGCCGGGACAGGGGCTACAATGAGCAGTTCTTC.